This T cell receptor beta chain was sequenced during a study of early T cells in non-severe SARS-CoV-2 infection. The length of the CDR3 is 14 residues. J was trimmed by 6 bases and V by 3 bases; bases with no gene match: 6. Germline assignment: CDR1 SNHLY and CDR2 FYNNEI. TCRdb fed the 5' RACE reads into MiXCR, producing one record per CDR3 protein. The repertoire holds 55,000 to 80,000 distinct CDR3 sequences, with 9.5% to 13% as singletons. This clonotype has only a few counts. The source material was whole blood. The chain links TRBV2 to TRBJ2-7, with 9 bases aligning to TRBD2. This clonotype was sampled from an adult who was a healthcare worker with PCR-confirmed SARS-CoV-2 infection or an uninfected control (not recorded which). The CDR3 DNA follows: TGTGCCAGCAGTGATGGATGGCGGGAGGGCGAGCAGTACTTC. Amino acids: CASSDGWREGEQYF.